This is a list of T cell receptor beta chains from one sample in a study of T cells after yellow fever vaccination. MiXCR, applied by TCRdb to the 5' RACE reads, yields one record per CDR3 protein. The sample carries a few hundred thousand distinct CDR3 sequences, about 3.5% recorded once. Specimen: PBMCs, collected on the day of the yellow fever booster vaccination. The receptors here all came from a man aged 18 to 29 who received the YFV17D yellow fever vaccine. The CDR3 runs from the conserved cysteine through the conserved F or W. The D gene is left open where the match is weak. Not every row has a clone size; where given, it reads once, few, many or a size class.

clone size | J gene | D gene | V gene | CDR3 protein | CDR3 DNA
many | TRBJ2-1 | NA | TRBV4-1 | CASPRGAAYNEQFF | TGCGCCAGCCCCCGGGGGGCCGCCTACAATGAGCAGTTCTTC
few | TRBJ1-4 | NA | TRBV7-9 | CASSLEGALLSNEKLFF | TGTGCCAGCAGCTTAGAGGGAGCCCTTTTATCGAATGAAAAACTGTTTTTT
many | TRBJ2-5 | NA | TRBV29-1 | CSGSPKGETQYF | TGCAGCGGGAGCCCTAAGGGTGAGACCCAGTACTTC
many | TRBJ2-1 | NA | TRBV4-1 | CASSQGPQSSYNEQFF | TGCGCCAGCAGCCAAGGCCCGCAGAGCTCCTACAATGAGCAGTTCTTC
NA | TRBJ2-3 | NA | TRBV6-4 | CASSAGRQDTQYF | TGTGCCAGCAGCGCGGGGAGGCAAGATACGCAGTATTTT
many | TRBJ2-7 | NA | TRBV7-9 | CASSQTPDGAYEQYF | TGTGCCAGCAGCCAGACCCCAGATGGGGCGTACGAGCAGTACTTC
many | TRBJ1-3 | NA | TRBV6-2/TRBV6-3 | CASSSGSGNTIYF | TGTGCCAGCAGTTCCGGCTCTGGAAACACCATATATTTT
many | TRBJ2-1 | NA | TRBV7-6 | CASSLERGAANEQFF | TGTGCCAGCAGCTTAGAACGGGGGGCCGCCAATGAGCAGTTCTTC
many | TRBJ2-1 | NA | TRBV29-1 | CSVGGSEQFF | TGCAGCGTTGGAGGGTCTGAGCAGTTCTTC
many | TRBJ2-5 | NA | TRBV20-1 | CSAKTDQETQYF | TGCAGTGCTAAGACGGATCAAGAGACCCAGTACTTC
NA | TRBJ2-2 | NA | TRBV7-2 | CASSLGSSNTGELFF | TGTGCCAGCAGCTTAGGGTCGAGCAACACCGGGGAGCTGTTTTTT
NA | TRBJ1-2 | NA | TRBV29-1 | CSVATASEEGYTF | TGCAGCGTCGCGACAGCCTCCGAAGAGGGCTACACCTTC
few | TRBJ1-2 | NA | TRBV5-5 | CASSLVSDNGYYTF | TGTGCCAGCAGCTTGGTCTCGGATAACGGCTACTACACCTTC
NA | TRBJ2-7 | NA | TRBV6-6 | CASGGAGLYEQYF | TGTGCCAGCGGGGGGGCGGGACTCTACGAGCAGTACTTC
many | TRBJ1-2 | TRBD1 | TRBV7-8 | CASRDRGTDYGYTF | TGTGCCAGCCGGGACAGGGGGACCGATTATGGCTACACCTTC
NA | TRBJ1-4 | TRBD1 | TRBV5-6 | CASSYTRDRGEKLFF | TGTGCCAGCAGCTATACCCGGGACAGGGGAGAAAAACTGTTTTTT
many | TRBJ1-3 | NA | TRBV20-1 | CSAKDRSSGNTIYF | TGCAGTGCCAAGGACAGAAGCTCTGGAAACACCATATATTTT
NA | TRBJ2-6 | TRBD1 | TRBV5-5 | CASSPPGQGGSGANVLTF | TGTGCCAGCAGCCCGCCGGGACAGGGGGGCTCCGGGGCCAACGTCCTGACTTTC
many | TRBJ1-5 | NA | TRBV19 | CASAGDLNQPQHF | TGTGCCAGTGCAGGGGATCTGAATCAGCCCCAGCATTTT
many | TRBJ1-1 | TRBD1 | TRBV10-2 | CASSVTGGNTEAFF | TGCGCCAGCAGTGTGACAGGGGGCAATACTGAAGCTTTCTTT
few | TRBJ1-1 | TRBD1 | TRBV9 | CASSVTPTVTGGISTEAFF | TGTGCCAGCAGCGTGACCCCCACCGTGACAGGGGGGATCAGCACTGAAGCTTTCTTT
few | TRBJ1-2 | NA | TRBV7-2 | CASSLSSLYGYTF | TGTGCCAGCAGCTTAAGCTCCCTTTATGGCTACACCTTC
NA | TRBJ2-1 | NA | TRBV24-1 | CATSEPGAVSYNEQFF | TGTGCCACCAGTGAACCGGGGGCAGTCTCCTACAATGAGCAGTTCTTC
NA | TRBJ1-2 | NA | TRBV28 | CASKSSGQGDGYTF | TGTGCCAGCAAATCATCAGGGCAGGGCGATGGCTACACCTTC
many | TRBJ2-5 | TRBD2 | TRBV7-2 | CASSLMGGGALETQYF | TGTGCCAGCAGCTTAATGGGCGGGGGGGCCTTGGAGACCCAGTACTTC
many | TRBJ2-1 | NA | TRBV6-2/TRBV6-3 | CASSYGAHNEQFF | TGTGCCAGCAGTTACGGGGCTCACAATGAGCAGTTCTTC
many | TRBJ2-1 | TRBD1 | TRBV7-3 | CASSRTGIFYNEQFF | TGTGCCAGCAGCAGGACAGGGATTTTCTACAATGAGCAGTTCTTC
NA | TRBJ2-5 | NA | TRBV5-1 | CASSKPQETQYF | TGCGCCAGCAGCAAACCCCAAGAGACCCAGTACTTC
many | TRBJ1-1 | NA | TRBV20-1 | CSVGFLSDTEAFF | TGCAGCGTAGGGTTCCTATCGGACACTGAAGCTTTCTTT
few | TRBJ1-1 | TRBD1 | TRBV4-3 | CASSRSGTGGTEAFF | TGCGCCAGCAGCCGGTCCGGGACAGGGGGAACTGAAGCTTTCTTT
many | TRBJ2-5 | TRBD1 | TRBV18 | CASSPGTDQETQYF | TGTGCCAGCTCACCCGGGACAGACCAAGAGACCCAGTACTTC
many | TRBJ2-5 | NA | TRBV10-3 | CAISPSEVQETQYF | TGTGCCATCAGTCCGAGCGAGGTACAAGAGACCCAGTACTTC
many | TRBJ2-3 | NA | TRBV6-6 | CASSIADTQYF | TGTGCCAGCAGTATAGCAGATACGCAGTATTTT
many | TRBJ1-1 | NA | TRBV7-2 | CASSLAVSGPEAFF | TGTGCCAGCAGCTTAGCGGTTTCGGGGCCCGAAGCTTTCTTT
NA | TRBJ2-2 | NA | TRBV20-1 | CSARDQGSTGELFF | TGCAGTGCTAGAGATCAGGGTAGCACCGGGGAGCTGTTTTTT
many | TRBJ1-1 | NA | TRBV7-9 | CASSLGGLDEAFF | TGTGCCAGCAGCTTGGGGGGATTGGATGAAGCTTTCTTT
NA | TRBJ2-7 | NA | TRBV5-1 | CASSLATGAQTYEQYF | TGCGCCAGCAGCTTGGCCACGGGGGCGCAGACCTACGAGCAGTACTTC
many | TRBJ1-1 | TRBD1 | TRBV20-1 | CSARGQGGYTEAFF | TGCAGTGCTAGAGGGCAGGGGGGGTACACTGAAGCTTTCTTT
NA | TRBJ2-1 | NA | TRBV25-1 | CASSEQGGSYNEQFF | TGTGCCAGCAGTGAACAGGGTGGGTCCTACAATGAGCAGTTCTTC
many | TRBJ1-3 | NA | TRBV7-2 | CASRSRGVGAGNTIYF | TGTGCCAGCAGGTCTAGGGGAGTAGGAGCTGGAAACACCATATATTTT
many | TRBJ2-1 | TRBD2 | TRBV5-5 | CASSWGGTVPNEQFF | TGTGCCAGCAGCTGGGGGGGAACAGTACCGAATGAGCAGTTCTTC
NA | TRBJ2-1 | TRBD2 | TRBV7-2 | CASSFQLAGDEQFF | TGTGCCAGCAGCTTCCAACTAGCGGGGGATGAGCAGTTCTTC
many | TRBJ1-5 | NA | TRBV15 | CATSRDWAGNQPQHF | TGTGCCACCAGCAGAGATTGGGCAGGGAATCAGCCCCAGCATTTT
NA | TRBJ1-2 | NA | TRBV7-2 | CASSPGEGRGYTF | TGTGCCAGCAGCCCAGGGGAAGGTCGTGGCTACACCTTC
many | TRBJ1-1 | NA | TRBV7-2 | CASSSTYMNTEAFF | TGTGCCAGCAGCTCGACATACATGAACACTGAAGCTTTCTTT
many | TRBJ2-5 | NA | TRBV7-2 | CASSPWRETQYF | TGTGCCAGCAGCCCCTGGCGGGAGACCCAGTACTTC
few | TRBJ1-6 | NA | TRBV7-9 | CASFSYNSPLHF | TGTGCCAGTTTCTCCTATAATTCACCCCTCCACTTT
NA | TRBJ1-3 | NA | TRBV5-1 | CASINGGLDPGNTIHF | TGCGCCAGCATTAACGGGGGGCTCGACCCTGGAAACACCATACATTTT
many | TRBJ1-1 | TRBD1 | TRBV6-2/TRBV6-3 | CASSERTGTEAFF | TGTGCCAGCAGTGAGAGGACAGGCACTGAAGCTTTCTTT
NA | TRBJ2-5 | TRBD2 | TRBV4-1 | CASSPTTSGAQETQYF | TGCGCCAGCAGCCCCACGACTAGCGGGGCTCAAGAGACCCAGTACTTC
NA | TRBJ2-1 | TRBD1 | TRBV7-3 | CASSLVGQGYNEQFF | TGTGCCAGCAGCTTAGTAGGACAGGGGTACAATGAGCAGTTCTTC
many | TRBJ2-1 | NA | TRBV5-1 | CASSFGTNPLPSYNEQFF | TGCGCCAGCAGCTTCGGGACCAACCCCCTTCCATCCTACAATGAGCAGTTCTTC
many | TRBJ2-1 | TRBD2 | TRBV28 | CASSSPSGASSYNEQFF | TGTGCCAGCAGTTCGCCTAGCGGGGCTAGCTCCTACAATGAGCAGTTCTTC
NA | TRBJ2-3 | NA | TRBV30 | CAWSPGVSDTQYF | TGTGCCTGGAGCCCAGGGGTATCAGATACGCAGTATTTT